The clone carrying this TCR beta chain has ten or more counts. The data were taken from a study of blood T cells in healthy people across ages. V was shortened by 0 bases and J by 4 bases, with 11 bases between the two germline ends. This CDR3 is built from 16 residues. The germline CDR1 and CDR2 sequences are SGDLS and YYNGEE. Alongside a J-beta primer mix, a sample-barcoded 5' primer served in a second PCR lasting about 7 to 11 cycles. MiXCR, applied by TCRdb to the 5' RACE reads, yields one record per CDR3 protein. The top ten hold approximately 14% of the sample, which has about 640,000 distinct CDR3 sequences, 25% to 30% seen once.

The receptor comes from a woman at least 80 years old in good health. Sequencing was done on a sample of blood. The chain employs TRBV9 and TRBJ2-6, with D perhaps TRBD2 (7 bases). CDR3 DNA: TGTGCCAGCAGCGTAGAGGGGGGGTCCGGGGCCAACGTCCTGACTTTC. This encodes CASSVEGGSGANVLTF.